One TCR beta chain is described in this entry. The antigen remains undetermined. The entry originates in a study of a mutant IDH1 vaccine in newly diagnosed glioma. Turning to the study itself: Of the patients given treatment, approximately 62% were male and approximately 38% were female, and a mean age of roughly 40 years was recorded. Before enrollment, the patients had been treated with radiotherapy alone, temozolomide alone, or both together. Most of them had received both. Study-level results: Whatever changes occurred in top peripheral T cell clonotypes seemed unrelated to pseudoprogression.

The time point denotes: week 5, during vaccination. The study gave 300 ug of mutant IDH1 20-mer peptide per vaccine dose, with topical imiquimod. Clones were sequenced by immunoSEQ multiplex PCR, and TCRdb holds only the in-frame ones, with some missing. The table has 60,000 or so clones, approximately 90% seen once. The clonotype was recovered from a woman in her thirties or forties with glioma. Sample: PBMCs, taken from a glioma patient whose treatment included an IDH1 peptide vaccine.

CDR3 region: CASSPLQGSIYEQYF. The CDR3 DNA reads TGTGCCAGCAGCCCTCTCCAGGGGTCGATTTACGAGCAGTACTTC. The V gene is TRBV4-2, the J gene TRBJ2-7, with D possibly matching TRBD1 (6 bases). Trimming removed 4 bases from V and 4 bases from J, with 17 bases in between. Germline CDR1 LGHNA, CDR2 YNFKEQ. The CDR3 sequence is 15 residues long.